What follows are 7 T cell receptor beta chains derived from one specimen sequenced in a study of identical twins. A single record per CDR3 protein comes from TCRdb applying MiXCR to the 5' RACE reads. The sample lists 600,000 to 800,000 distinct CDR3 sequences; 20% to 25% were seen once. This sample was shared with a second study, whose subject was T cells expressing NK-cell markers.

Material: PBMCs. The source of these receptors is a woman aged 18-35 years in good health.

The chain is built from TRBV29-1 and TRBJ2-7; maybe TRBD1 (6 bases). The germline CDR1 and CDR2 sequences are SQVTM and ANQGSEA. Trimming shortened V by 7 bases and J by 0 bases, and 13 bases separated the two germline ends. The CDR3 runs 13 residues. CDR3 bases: TGCAGCGGAGCGGACAGCGGCTCCTACGAGCAGTACTTC. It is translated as CSGADSGSYEQYF.

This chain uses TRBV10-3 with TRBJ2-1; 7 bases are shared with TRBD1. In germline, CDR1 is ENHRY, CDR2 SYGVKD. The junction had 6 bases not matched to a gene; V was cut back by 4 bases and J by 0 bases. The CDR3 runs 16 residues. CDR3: CAISAEQGSSYNEQFF. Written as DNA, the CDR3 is TGTGCCATCAGTGCGGAACAGGGGAGCTCCTACAATGAGCAGTTCTTC.

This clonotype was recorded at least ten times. CDR3 protein: CASSSSGQLTEAFF. CDR3 nucleotide sequence: TGTGCCAGCAGTTCCAGCGGACAGCTGACGGAAGCTTTCTTT. This sequence joins TRBV12-3 or TRBV12-4 and TRBJ1-1; D might be TRBD1 (6 bases). With 4 bases removed from V and 8 bases from J, the gap between germline ends came to 17 bases. CDR3 length: 14 amino acids.

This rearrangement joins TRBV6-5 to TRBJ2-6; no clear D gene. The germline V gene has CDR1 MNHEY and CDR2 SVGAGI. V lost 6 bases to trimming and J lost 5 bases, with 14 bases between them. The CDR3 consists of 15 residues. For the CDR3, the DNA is TGTGCCAGCAGCTACGGCTGGGGAAGGGCCAACGTCCTGACTTTC. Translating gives CASSYGWGRANVLTF.

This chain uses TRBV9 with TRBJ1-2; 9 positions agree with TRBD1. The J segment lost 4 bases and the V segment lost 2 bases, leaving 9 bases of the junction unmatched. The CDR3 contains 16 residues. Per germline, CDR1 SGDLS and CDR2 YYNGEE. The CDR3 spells CASSVRGGTGIYGYTF. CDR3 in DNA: TGTGCCAGCAGCGTTAGAGGAGGGACAGGGATCTATGGCTACACCTTC.

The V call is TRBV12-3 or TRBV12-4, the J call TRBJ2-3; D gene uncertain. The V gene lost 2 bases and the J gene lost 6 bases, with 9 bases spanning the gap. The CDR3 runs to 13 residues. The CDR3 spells CASSLPARDTQYF. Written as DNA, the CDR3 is TGTGCCAGCAGTTTACCAGCGAGGGATACGCAGTATTTT.

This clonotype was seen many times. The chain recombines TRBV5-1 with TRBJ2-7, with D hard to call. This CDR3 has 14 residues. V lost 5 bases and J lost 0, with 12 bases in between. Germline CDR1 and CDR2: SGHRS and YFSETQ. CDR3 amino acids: CASSFIGSSYEQYF. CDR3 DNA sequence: TGCGCCAGCAGTTTTATAGGCAGCTCCTACGAGCAGTACTTC. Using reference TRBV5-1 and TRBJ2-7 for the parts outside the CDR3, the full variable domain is KAGVTQTPRYLIKTRGQQVTLSCSPISGHRSVSWYQQTPGQGLQFLFEYFSETQRNKGNFPGRFSGRQFSNSRSEMNVSTLELGDSALYLCASSFIGSSYEQYFGPGTRLTVT.